The 12 T cell receptor beta chains presented below share a single source sample, sequenced in a study of cytotoxic CD8 clonotypes in ibrutinib-treated CLL. The assay was immunoSEQ multiplex PCR, and TCRdb's table has in-frame clones only and misses some. There are fewer than 400,000 clones in the sample; roughly 71% occur only once, and roughly 6.3% lies in the top ten. The sample in question was PBMCs, obtained after 36 months of ibrutinib treatment. Receptors were obtained from a human donor with chronic lymphocytic leukemia.

This chain connects TRBV10-3 to TRBJ1-2; D unclear. The V gene's germline CDR1 is ENHRY and CDR2 SYGVKD. Trimming shortened V by 0 bases and J by 4 bases, and 12 bases separated the two germline ends. The CDR3 is 15 residues long. DNA for the CDR3: TGTGCCATCAGTGAGTCGGACGTGGGAAGCTATGGCTACACCTTC. It codes for CAISESDVGSYGYTF.

J is TRBJ1-1 and V is TRBV4-1; D not resolved. In germline, CDR1 is MGHRA, CDR2 YSYEKL. With 0 bases removed from V and 5 bases from J, the gap between germline ends came to 10 bases. This CDR3 has 14 amino acids. The CDR3 region has the DNA TGCGCCAGCAGCCAAGATCCGTTGGGGACTGAAGCTTTCTTT. It codes for CASSQDPLGTEAFF.

The V and J genes are TRBV18 and TRBJ1-1, with D unclear. Germline V gene sequence: CDR1 KGHSH, CDR2 LQKENI. The CDR3 covers 15 residues. V was trimmed by 1 base and J by 3 bases, leaving 12 bases between them. The CDR3 spells CASSPRLQLDTEAFF. The CDR3 region has the DNA TGTGCCAGCTCACCACGGTTACAGCTCGACACTGAAGCTTTCTTT. Full variable domain (rest looked up from reference TRBV18 and TRBJ1-1): NAGVMQNPRHLVRRRGQEARLRCSPMKGHSHVYWYRQLPEEGLKFMVYLQKENIIDESGMPKERFSAEFPKEGPSILRIQQVVRGDSAAYFCASSPRLQLDTEAFFGQGTRLTVV.

There are a few counts of this clone. The chain joins TRBV6-6 to TRBJ1-2, with unresolved D. Trimming removed 6 bases from V and 2 bases from J, with 10 bases in between. In germline, CDR1 is MNHNY, CDR2 SVGAGI (reference sequence). There are 13 residues in the CDR3. The CDR3 is CASSDDGNYGYTF. As DNA, the CDR3 is TGTGCCAGCAGCGATGACGGCAACTATGGCTACACCTTC.

This chain uses TRBV28 with TRBJ2-6, with a possible D match to TRBD1 (5 bases). V shed 1 base and J shed 0 bases, with 13 bases lying between them. Germline CDR1 MDHEN, CDR2 SYDVKM. The CDR3 has 18 amino acids. The CDR3 DNA sequence: TGTGCCAGCAGTTTATTTAGGGGATACGGCTCTGGGGCCAACGTCCTGACTTTC. Protein: CASSLFRGYGSGANVLTF.

V and J are TRBV29-1 and TRBJ1-2; D might be TRBD1 (5 bases). Trimming removed 1 base at V and 6 bases at J, with 9 bases between. CDR3 length: 12 residues. The germline V gene encodes CDR1 SQVTM and CDR2 ANQGSEA. CDR3 residues: CSVEVGANGYTF. The CDR3, as DNA: TGCAGCGTTGAAGTCGGGGCAAATGGCTACACCTTC.

This clone showed up just a few times. The chain is built from TRBV29-1 and TRBJ2-5; D gene uncertain. This CDR3 region has 14 residues. Trimming stripped 1 base from V and 5 bases from J, with 14 bases between. Germline V gives CDR1 SQVTM, CDR2 ANQGSEA. The CDR3 DNA reads as TGCAGCGTTGAAGGAGTCGCCAGTCAGGAGACCCAGTACTTC. As protein: CSVEGVASQETQYF.

The chain carries TRBV27 and TRBJ2-7, with 7 positions matching TRBD2. J was trimmed by 6 bases and V by 8 bases; bases with no gene match: 4. Germline V gene sequence: CDR1 MNHEY, CDR2 SMNVEV (reference sequence). The CDR3 extends over 11 amino acids. CDR3: CASGWGGEQYF. In nucleotides, the CDR3 is TGTGCCAGCGGGTGGGGGGGCGAGCAGTACTTC.

V gene TRBV10-3 combines with J gene TRBJ2-5; the match to TRBD2 covers 7 bases. V dropped 0 bases and J dropped 4; count of bases not matched to a gene: 5. Germline lookup yields CDR1 ENHRY and CDR2 SYGVKD. The CDR3 runs 15 residues. The CDR3 DNA follows: TGTGCCATCAGTGAGTCGGCCAGGGAGGGAGAGACCCAGTACTTC. Protein sequence: CAISESAREGETQYF.

The gene calls are TRBV9 and TRBJ1-3, with D unresolved. V was shortened by 4 bases and J by 0 bases, with 11 bases between the two germline ends. Germline V CDR1 and CDR2: SGDLS, YYNGEE. The length of the CDR3 is 15 residues. The CDR3 is CASSPRADSGNTIYF. CDR3 DNA sequence: TGTGCCAGCAGCCCTCGGGCAGACTCTGGAAACACCATATATTTT.

J is TRBJ2-5 and V is TRBV4-1; a weak D match, TRBD1 (6 bases). Trimming removed 1 base from V and 1 base from J, with 10 bases in between. Germline V gives CDR1 MGHRA, CDR2 YSYEKL. The CDR3 sequence is 15 residues long. The DNA for the CDR3 is TGCGCCAGCAGCCAAGCACAGGGCACCCAAGAGACCCAGTACTTC. As protein: CASSQAQGTQETQYF.

The chain carries TRBV9 and TRBJ1-3; TRBD1 might be the D (6 bases). This CDR3 contains 17 residues. Germline values: CDR1 SGDLS, CDR2 YYNGEE. V lost 0 bases to trimming and J lost 0 bases, with 13 bases between them. CDR3 in amino acids: CASSVGLGASSGNTIYF. DNA of the CDR3: TGTGCCAGCAGCGTAGGTCTGGGGGCCAGCTCTGGAAACACCATATATTTT.